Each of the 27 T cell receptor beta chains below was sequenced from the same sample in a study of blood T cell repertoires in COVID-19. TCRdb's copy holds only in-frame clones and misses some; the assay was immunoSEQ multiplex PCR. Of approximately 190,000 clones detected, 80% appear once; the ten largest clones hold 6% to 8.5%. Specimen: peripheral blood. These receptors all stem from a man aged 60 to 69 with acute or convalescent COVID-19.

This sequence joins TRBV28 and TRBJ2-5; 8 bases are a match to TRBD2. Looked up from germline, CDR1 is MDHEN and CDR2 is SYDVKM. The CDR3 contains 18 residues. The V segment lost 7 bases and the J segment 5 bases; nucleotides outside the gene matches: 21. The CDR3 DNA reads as TGTGCCAGCACTAGAAAAGGCGCGGGAGGTCCCGCCTTGGAGACCCAGTACTTC. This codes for CASTRKGAGGPALETQYF.

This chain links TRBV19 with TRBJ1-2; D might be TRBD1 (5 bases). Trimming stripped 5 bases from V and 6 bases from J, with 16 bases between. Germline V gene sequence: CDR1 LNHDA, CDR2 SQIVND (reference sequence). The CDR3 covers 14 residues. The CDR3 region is CASSYGQGWNGYTF. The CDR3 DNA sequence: TGTGCCAGTAGTTATGGGCAGGGATGGAATGGCTACACCTTC.

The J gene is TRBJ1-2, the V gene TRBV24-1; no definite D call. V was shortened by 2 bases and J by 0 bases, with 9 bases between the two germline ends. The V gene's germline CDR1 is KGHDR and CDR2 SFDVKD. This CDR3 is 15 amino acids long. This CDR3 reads CATSDSREPNYGYTF. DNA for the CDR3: TGTGCCACCAGTGATTCCCGGGAACCTAACTATGGCTACACCTTC.

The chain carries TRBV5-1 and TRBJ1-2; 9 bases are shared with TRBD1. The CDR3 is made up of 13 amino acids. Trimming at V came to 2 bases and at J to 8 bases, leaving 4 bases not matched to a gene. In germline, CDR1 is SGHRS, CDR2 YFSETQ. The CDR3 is CASSLGDRDGYTF. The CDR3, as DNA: TGCGCCAGCAGCTTAGGGGACAGGGACGGCTACACCTTC.

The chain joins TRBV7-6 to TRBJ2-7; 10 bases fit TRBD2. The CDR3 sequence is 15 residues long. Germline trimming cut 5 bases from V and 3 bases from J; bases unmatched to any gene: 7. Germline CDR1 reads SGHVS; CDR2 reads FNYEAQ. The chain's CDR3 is CASSHRTSGVYEQYF. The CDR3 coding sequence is TGTGCCAGCAGCCACCGGACTAGCGGCGTCTACGAGCAGTACTTC.

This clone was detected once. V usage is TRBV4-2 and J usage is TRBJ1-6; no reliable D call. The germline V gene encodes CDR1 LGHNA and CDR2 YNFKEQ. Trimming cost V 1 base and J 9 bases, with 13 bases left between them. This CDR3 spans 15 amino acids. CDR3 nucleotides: TGTGCCAGCAGCCAAGTCGGGGTCGGTACTTCACCCCTCCACTTT. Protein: CASSQVGVGTSPLHF.

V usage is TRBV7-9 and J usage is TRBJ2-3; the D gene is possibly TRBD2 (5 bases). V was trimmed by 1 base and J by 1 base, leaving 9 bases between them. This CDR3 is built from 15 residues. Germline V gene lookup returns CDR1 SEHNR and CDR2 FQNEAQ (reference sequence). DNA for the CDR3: TGTGCCAGCAGCTTAGATCTAGCAGGCACAGATACGCAGTATTTT. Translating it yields CASSLDLAGTDTQYF. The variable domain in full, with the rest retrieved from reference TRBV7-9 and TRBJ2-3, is DTGVSQNPRHKITKRGQNVTFRCDPISEHNRLYWYRQTLGQGPEFLTYFQNEAQLEKSRLLSDRFSAERPKGSFSTLEIQRTEQGDSAMYLCASSLDLAGTDTQYFGPGTRLTVL.

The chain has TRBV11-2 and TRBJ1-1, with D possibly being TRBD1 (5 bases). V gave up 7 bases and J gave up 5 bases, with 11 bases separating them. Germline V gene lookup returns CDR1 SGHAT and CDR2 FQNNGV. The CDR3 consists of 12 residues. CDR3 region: CASNAGGTEAFF. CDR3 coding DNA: TGTGCCAGCAACGCGGGGGGTACTGAAGCTTTCTTT. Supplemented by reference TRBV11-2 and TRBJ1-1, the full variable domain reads EAGVAQSPRYKIIEKRQSVAFWCNPISGHATLYWYQQILGQGPKLLIQFQNNGVVDDSQLPKDRFSAERLKGVDSTLKIQPAKLEDSAVYLCASNAGGTEAFFGQGTRLTVV.

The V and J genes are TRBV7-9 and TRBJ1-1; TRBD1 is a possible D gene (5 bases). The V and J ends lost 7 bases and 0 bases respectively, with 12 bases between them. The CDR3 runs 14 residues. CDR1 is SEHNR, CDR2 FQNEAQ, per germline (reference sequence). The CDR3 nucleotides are TGTGCCAGCACCCGGGCAGGGTTGAACACTGAAGCTTTCTTT. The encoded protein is CASTRAGLNTEAFF.

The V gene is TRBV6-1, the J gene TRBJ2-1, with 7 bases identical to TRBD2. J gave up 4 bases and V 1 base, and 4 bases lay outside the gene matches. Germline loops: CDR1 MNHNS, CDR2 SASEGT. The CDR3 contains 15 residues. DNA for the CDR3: TGTGCCAGCAGTGAAGTGGCTAGCGGATACAATGAGCAGTTCTTC. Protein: CASSEVASGYNEQFF.

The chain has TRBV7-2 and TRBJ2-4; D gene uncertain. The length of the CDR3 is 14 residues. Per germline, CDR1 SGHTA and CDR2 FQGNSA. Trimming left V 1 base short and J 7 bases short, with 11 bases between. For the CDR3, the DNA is TGTGCCAGCAGCTTAGTTGCGGTGTTGAACATTCAGTACTTC. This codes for CASSLVAVLNIQYF.

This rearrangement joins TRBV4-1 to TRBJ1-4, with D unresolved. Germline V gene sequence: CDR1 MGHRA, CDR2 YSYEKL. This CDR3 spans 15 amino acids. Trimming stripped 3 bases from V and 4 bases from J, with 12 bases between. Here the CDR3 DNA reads TGCGCCAGCAGCCAGGCGGGGTTGGTTAATGAAAAACTGTTTTTT. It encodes CASSQAGLVNEKLFF.

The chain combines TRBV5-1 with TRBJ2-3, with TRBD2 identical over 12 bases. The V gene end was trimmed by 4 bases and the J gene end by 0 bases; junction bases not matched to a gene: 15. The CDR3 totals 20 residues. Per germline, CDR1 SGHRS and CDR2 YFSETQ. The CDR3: CASSPFPGLAGGPSTDTQYF. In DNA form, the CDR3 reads TGCGCCAGCAGCCCGTTCCCGGGACTAGCGGGCGGTCCAAGCACAGATACGCAGTATTTT.

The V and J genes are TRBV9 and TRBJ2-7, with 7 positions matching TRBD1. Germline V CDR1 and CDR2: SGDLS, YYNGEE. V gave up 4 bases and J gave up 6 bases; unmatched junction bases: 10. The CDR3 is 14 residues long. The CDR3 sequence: CASSLRQGSSEQYF. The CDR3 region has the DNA TGTGCCAGCAGCCTAAGACAGGGAAGCTCCGAGCAGTACTTC.

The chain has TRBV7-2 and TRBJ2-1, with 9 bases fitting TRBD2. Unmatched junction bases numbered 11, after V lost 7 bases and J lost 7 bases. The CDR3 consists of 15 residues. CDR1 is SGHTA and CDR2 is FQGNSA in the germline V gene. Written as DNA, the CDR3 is TGTGCCAGCACTAATAAGCGGGGGGCCGGGAATGAGCAGTTCTTC. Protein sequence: CASTNKRGAGNEQFF.

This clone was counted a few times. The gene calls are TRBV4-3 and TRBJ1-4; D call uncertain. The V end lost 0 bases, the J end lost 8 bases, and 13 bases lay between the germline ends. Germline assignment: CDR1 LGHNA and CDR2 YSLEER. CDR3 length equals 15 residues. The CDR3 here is CASSQDPHKNEKLFF. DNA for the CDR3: TGCGCCAGCAGCCAAGATCCACATAAGAACGAAAAACTGTTTTTT.

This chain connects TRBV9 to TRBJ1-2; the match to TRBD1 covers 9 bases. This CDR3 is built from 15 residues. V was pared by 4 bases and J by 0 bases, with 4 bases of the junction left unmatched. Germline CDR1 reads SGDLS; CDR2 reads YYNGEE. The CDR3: CASSPGTGPNYGYTF. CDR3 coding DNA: TGTGCCAGCAGCCCCGGGACAGGGCCTAACTATGGCTACACCTTC.

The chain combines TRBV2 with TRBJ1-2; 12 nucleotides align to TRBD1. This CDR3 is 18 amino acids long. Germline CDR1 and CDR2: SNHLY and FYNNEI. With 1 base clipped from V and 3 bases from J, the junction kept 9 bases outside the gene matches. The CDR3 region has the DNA TGTGCCAGCAGTGAAGAGGTGGGACAGGGGGCCTCGTACTATGGCTACACCTTC. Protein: CASSEEVGQGASYYGYTF.

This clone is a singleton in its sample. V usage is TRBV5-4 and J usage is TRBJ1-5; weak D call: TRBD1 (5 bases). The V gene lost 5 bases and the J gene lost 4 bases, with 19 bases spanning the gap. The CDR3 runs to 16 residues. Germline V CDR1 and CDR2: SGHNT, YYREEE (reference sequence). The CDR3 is CASSYHRDSYNQPQHF. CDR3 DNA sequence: TGTGCCAGCAGTTATCACCGGGACTCGTATAATCAGCCCCAGCATTTT. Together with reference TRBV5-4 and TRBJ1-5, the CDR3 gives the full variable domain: ETGVTQSPTHLIKTRGQQVTLRCSSQSGHNTVSWYQQALGQGPQFIFQYYREEENGRGNFPPRFSGLQFPNYSSELNVNALELDDSALYLCASSYHRDSYNQPQHFGDGTRLSIL.

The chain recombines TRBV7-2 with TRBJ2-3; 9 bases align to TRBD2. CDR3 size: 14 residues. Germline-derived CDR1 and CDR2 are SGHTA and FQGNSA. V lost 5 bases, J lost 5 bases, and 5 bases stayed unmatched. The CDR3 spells CASSPMTSGDTQYF. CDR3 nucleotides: TGTGCCAGCAGCCCGATGACTAGCGGAGATACGCAGTATTTT. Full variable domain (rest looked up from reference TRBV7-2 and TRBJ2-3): GAGVSQSPSNKVTEKGKDVELRCDPISGHTALYWYRQSLGQGLEFLIYFQGNSAPDKSGLPSDRFSAERTGGSVSTLTIQRTQQEDSAVYLCASSPMTSGDTQYFGPGTRLTVL.

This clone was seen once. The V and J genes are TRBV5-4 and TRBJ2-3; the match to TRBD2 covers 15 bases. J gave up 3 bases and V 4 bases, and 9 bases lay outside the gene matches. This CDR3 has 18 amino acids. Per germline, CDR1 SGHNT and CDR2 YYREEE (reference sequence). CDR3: CASSIRTSGGAWTDTQYF. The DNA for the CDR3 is TGTGCCAGCAGCATACGGACTAGCGGGGGGGCTTGGACAGATACGCAGTATTTT.

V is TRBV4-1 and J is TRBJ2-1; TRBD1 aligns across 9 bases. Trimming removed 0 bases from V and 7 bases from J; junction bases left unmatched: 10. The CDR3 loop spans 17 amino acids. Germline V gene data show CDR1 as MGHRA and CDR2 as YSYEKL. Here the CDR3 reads CASSQDSDRGKYNEQFF. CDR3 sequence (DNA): TGCGCCAGCAGCCAAGATTCGGACAGGGGAAAGTATAATGAGCAGTTCTTC.

In nucleotides, the CDR3 is TGTGCCAGCAGCGCCTACTCAAGCGGGCCCCAGCATTTT. Translating gives CASSAYSSGPQHF. The chain carries TRBV7-3 and TRBJ1-5; D is uncertain. V lost 5 bases, J lost 9 bases, and 14 bases lay in between. CDR1 is SGHTA, CDR2 FQGTGA, per germline. The CDR3 runs 13 residues.

CDR3 sequence reads: CASNRDRGQPQHF. CDR3 DNA sequence: TGTGCCAGCAACCGGGACAGGGGTCAGCCCCAGCATTTT. The chain carries TRBV6-5 and TRBJ1-5; 10 nucleotides line up with TRBD1. Germline values: CDR1 MNHEY, CDR2 SVGAGI. V was pared by 7 bases and J by 6 bases, with 3 bases of the junction left unmatched. The CDR3 has 13 residues.

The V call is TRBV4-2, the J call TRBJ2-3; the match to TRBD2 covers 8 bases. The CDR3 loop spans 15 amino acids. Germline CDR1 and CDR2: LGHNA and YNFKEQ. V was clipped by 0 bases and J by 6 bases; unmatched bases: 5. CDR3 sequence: CASSQDQRERDTQYF. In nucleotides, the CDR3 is TGTGCCAGCAGCCAAGACCAGCGGGAGCGGGATACGCAGTATTTT.

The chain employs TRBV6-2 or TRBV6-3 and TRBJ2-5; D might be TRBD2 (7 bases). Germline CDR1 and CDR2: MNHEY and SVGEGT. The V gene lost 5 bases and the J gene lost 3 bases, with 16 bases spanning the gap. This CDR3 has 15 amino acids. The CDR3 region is CASSHPRGAEETQYF. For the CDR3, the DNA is TGTGCCAGCAGTCACCCCCGGGGGGCAGAAGAGACCCAGTACTTC.

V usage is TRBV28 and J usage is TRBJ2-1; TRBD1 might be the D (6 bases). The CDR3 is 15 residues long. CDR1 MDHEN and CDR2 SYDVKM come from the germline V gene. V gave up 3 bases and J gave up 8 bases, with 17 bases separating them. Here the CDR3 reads CASSFFKGGSHEQFF. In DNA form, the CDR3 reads TGTGCCAGCAGTTTCTTTAAAGGGGGATCGCATGAGCAGTTCTTC.